The T cell receptor (beta chain) under discussion was sequenced for a study of CD8 T cells in Susac syndrome. The CDR3 is 13 amino acids. V lost 0 bases to trimming and J lost 6 bases, with 9 bases between them. Per germline, CDR1 SGDLS and CDR2 YYNGEE. Study-level results: Individuals included in the TCR sequencing and HLA analysis were acknowledged by the study to be relatively few in number.

As regards this clonotype: Its cognate antigen is unknown.

RNA in amounts of about 0.45 to 1 ug was reverse transcribed with random hexamers. The amplification used immunoSEQ multiplex PCR on TCR beta CDR3; it spanned 54 Vbeta and 13 Jbeta. Using its own MiXCR run on the immunoSEQ multiplex PCR reads, TCRdb lists one record per CDR3 protein. The sample includes 170,000 or so distinct CDR3 sequences, around 93% of them seen just once. The rearrangement uses TRBV9 and TRBJ1-2; D unclear. This TCR was recovered from a human donor with multiple sclerosis. Sequencing was carried out using CD4+ T cells from PBMCs. The CDR3 DNA reads TGTGCCAGCAGCGTAGAAGGGTTTCATGGCTACACCTTC. The encoded protein is CASSVEGFHGYTF.